One and the same sample provided the 14 T cell receptor beta chains below, sequenced in a study of control samples from healthy donors and cancer patients. TCRdb's copy holds only in-frame clones and misses some; the assay was immunoSEQ multiplex PCR. The data contain around 96,000 clones, 85% to 95% of them singletons. The source material was blood. The source of these receptors is a man aged 18-30 years in good health.

V and J are TRBV5-1 and TRBJ2-1; possibly TRBD2 for D (6 bases). The CDR3 has 13 amino acids. The germline gives CDR1 SGHRS, CDR2 YFSETQ. The V end lost 4 bases, the J end lost 3 bases, and 8 bases lay between the germline ends. CDR3 nucleotide sequence: TGCGCCAGCAGCCAGGGACTCTACAATGAGCAGTTCTTC. It is translated as CASSQGLYNEQFF.

This chain uses TRBV7-9 with TRBJ1-4; TRBD1 matches at 7 bases. V trimming: 7 bases; J trimming: 3 bases; junction bases outside the gene matches: 5. CDR1 and CDR2 from the germline V gene are SEHNR and FQNEAQ (reference sequence). The CDR3 runs 14 residues. In nucleotides, the CDR3 is TGTGCCAGCATACGAGGGGGCCCTAATGAAAAACTGTTTTTT. Translation: CASIRGGPNEKLFF.

Details on this clone: This likely comes from a read error, as the CDR3 has no conserved phenylalanine or tryptophan at its end. In DNA form, the CDR3 reads TGTGCCAGCAGCTTATTTAGTACCGGGACAATTCTTAACTATGGCTACACCCTC. It yields the protein CASSLFSTGTILNYGYTL. This chain joins TRBV11-2 and TRBJ1-2, with D possibly matching TRBD1 (6 bases). Germline loops: CDR1 SGHAT, CDR2 FQNNGV. V was trimmed by 2 bases and J by 1 base, leaving 20 bases between them. The CDR3 has 18 amino acids.

The CDR3 here is CASSPPASDEQFF. The CDR3, as DNA: TGTGCCAGCAGCCCCCCCGCCAGCGATGAGCAGTTCTTC. V and J are TRBV13 and TRBJ2-1; no clear D. Trimming shortened V by 5 bases and J by 8 bases, and 13 bases separated the two germline ends. The CDR3 is made up of 13 amino acids. CDR1 is PRHDT, CDR2 FYEKMQ, per germline (reference sequence). Combining the CDR3 with reference TRBV13 and TRBJ2-1 gives the whole variable domain AAGVIQSPRHLIKEKRETATLKCYPIPRHDTVYWYQQGPGQDPQFLISFYEKMQSDKGSIPDRFSAQQFSDYHSELNMSSLELGDSALYFCASSPPASDEQFFGPGTRLTVL.

J is TRBJ2-5 and V is TRBV6-6; unclear D gene. Trimming left V 0 bases short and J 6 bases short, with 11 bases between. The CDR3 spans 14 residues. Per germline, CDR1 MNHNY and CDR2 SVGAGI (reference sequence). In DNA, the CDR3 is TGTGCCAGCAGTTACTCGAGAACATCACAGACCCAGTACTTC. It encodes CASSYSRTSQTQYF.

The V gene is TRBV7-6, the J gene TRBJ1-1; D possibly corresponds to TRBD1 (5 bases). Germline CDR1 reads SGHVS; CDR2 reads FNYEAQ. V lost 4 bases, J lost 5 bases, and 11 bases lay in between. CDR3 size: 13 residues. CDR3 nucleotide sequence: TGTGCCAGCAGCTACGAGGGGCGTACTGAAGCTTTCTTT. Amino acids: CASSYEGRTEAFF.

The rearrangement joins TRBV6-5 to TRBJ1-1, with D possibly TRBD1 on 5 matching bases. The length of the CDR3 is 15 residues. Germline values: CDR1 MNHEY, CDR2 SVGAGI. V lost 6 bases to trimming and J lost 1 base, with 15 bases between them. In DNA, the CDR3 is TGTGCCAGCAGCCGCCAATCGACAGCGAACACTGAAGCTTTCTTT. As protein: CASSRQSTANTEAFF.

The rearrangement links TRBV14 to TRBJ2-1; 12 bases fit TRBD2. CDR3 length: 19 residues. From germline, CDR1 is SGHDN and CDR2 FVKESK. Trimming cost V 1 base and J 3 bases; bases outside gene matches: 10. The CDR3 DNA reads as TGTGCCAGCAGCCAAGTGACTAGCGGGGGCCGGGGGCTCTACAATGAGCAGTTCTTC. The encoded protein is CASSQVTSGGRGLYNEQFF. Full variable domain (remainder filled in from reference TRBV14 and TRBJ2-1): EAGVTQFPSHSVIEKGQTVTLRCDPISGHDNLYWYRRVMGKEIKFLLHFVKESKQDESGMPNNRFLAERTGGTYSTLKVQPAELEDSGVYFCASSQVTSGGRGLYNEQFFGPGTRLTVL.

The chain recombines TRBV19 with TRBJ2-1; no firm D call. Trimming pared 2 bases from V and 4 bases from J, leaving 18 bases between. This CDR3 has 17 amino acids. Germline values: CDR1 LNHDA, CDR2 SQIVND (reference sequence). CDR3 amino acids: CASSIRAFLVRYNEQFF. The CDR3 nucleotides read TGTGCCAGTAGTATAAGGGCGTTTTTGGTTCGTTACAATGAGCAGTTCTTC.

The chain combines TRBV2 with TRBJ1-2; D unclear. The length of the CDR3 is 11 residues. CDR1 is SNHLY, CDR2 FYNNEI, per germline. Trimming left V 1 base short and J 6 bases short, with 3 bases between. The CDR3 sequence is CASSEEDGYTF. CDR3 DNA: TGTGCCAGCAGTGAAGAGGATGGCTACACCTTC.

The rearrangement links TRBV18 to TRBJ2-5; D is possibly TRBD2 (6 bases). V was clipped by 4 bases and J by 4 bases, with 19 bases between them. The CDR3 is 16 residues long. Germline CDR1 and CDR2: KGHSH and LQKENI. The CDR3 protein is CASSREVGGHRETQYF. The CDR3 nucleotides read TGTGCCAGCTCACGGGAAGTAGGAGGGCACAGAGAGACCCAGTACTTC.

This chain connects TRBV6-5 to TRBJ2-1; D remains ambiguous. The germline gives CDR1 MNHEY, CDR2 SVGAGI. V dropped 7 bases and J dropped 5 bases, with 15 bases sitting between them. CDR3 length equals 14 residues. For the CDR3, the DNA is TGTGCCAGCACCACAGCCTTCAGCCACAATGAGCAGTTCTTC. This gives the protein CASTTAFSHNEQFF.

V gene TRBV6-4 combines with J gene TRBJ2-1, with D tentatively TRBD1 or TRBD2 (6 bases each). Per the germline V gene, CDR1 is MRHNA and CDR2 is SNTAGT. V gave up 0 bases and J gave up 10 bases, with 16 bases separating them. CDR3 size: 15 residues. The CDR3 DNA follows: TGTGCCAGCAGTGACTCTCAAGGGGGGTCAGGGGAGCAGTTCTTC. Translation gives CASSDSQGGSGEQFF.

V is TRBV7-9 and J is TRBJ2-3; D is uncertain. Germline CDR1 SEHNR, CDR2 FQNEAQ (reference sequence). V was shortened by 2 bases and J by 6 bases, with 9 bases between the two germline ends. The length of the CDR3 is 13 residues. Here the CDR3 reads CASSLSASDTQYF. CDR3 nucleotides: TGTGCCAGCAGCTTATCCGCATCCGATACGCAGTATTTT.